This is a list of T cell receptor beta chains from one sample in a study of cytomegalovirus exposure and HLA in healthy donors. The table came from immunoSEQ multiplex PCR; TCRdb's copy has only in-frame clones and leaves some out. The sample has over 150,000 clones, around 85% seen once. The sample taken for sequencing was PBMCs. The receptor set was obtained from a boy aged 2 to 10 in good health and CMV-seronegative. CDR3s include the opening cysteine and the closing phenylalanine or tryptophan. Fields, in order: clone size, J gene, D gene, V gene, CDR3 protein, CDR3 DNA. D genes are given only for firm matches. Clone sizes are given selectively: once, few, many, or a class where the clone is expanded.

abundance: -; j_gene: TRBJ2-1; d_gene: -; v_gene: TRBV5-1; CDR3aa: CASSLPAPGTDEQFF; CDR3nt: TGCGCCAGCAGCTTACCCGCTCCGGGTACCGATGAGCAGTTCTTC
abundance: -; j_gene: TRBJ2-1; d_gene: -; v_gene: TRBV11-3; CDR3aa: CASSFGGAKGNEQFF; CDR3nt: TGTGCCAGCAGCTTCGGCGGGGCAAAAGGGAATGAGCAGTTCTTC
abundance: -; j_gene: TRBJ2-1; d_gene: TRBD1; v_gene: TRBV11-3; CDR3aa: CASSLGGQGYEQFF; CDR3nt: TGTGCCAGCAGCTTAGGGGGACAGGGTTATGAGCAGTTCTTC
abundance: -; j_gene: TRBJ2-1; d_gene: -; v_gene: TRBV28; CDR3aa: CASSFPEPGISYNEQFF; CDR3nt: TGTGCCAGCAGTTTTCCTGAGCCCGGGATCTCCTACAATGAGCAGTTCTTC
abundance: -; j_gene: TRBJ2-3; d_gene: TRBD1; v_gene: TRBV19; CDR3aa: CASSDRGSDTQYF; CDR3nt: TGTGCCAGTAGTGACAGGGGTTCGGATACGCAGTATTTT
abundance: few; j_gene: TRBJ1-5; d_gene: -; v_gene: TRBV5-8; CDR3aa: CASSLAGGAPQPQHF; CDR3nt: TGTGCCAGCAGCTTGGCCGGGGGAGCGCCACAGCCCCAGCATTTT
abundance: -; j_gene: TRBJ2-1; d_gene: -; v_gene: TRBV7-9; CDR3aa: CSSSFVNEQFF; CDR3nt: TGTTCCAGCAGCTTCGTCAATGAGCAGTTCTTC
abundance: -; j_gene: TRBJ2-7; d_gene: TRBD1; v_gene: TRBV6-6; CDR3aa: CASSYQDREEYF; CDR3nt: TGTGCCAGCAGTTACCAGGACAGGGAGGAGTACTTC
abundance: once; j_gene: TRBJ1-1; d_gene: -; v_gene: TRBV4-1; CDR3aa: CASSHVGTEKREAFF; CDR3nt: TGCGCCAGCAGCCACGTAGGGACTGAGAAAAGAGAAGCTTTCTTT
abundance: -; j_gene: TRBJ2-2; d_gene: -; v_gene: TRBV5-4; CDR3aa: CASSLQGNTGELFF; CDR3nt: TGTGCCAGCAGCCTACAGGGGAACACCGGGGAGCTGTTTTTT
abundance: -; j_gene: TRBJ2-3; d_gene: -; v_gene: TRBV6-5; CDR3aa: CASSPMPLSTDTQYF; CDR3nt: TGTGCCAGCAGCCCTATGCCCCTTAGCACAGATACGCAGTATTTT
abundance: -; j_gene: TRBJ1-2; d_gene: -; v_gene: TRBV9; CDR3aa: CASSPGGYTF; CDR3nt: TGTGCCAGCAGCCCAGGGGGCTACACCTTC
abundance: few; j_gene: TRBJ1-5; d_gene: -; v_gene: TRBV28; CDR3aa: CASSLWGGDQPQHF; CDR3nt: TGTGCCAGCAGTTTATGGGGGGGGGATCAGCCCCAGCATTTT
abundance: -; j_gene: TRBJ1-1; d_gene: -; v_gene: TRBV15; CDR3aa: CATTLSGGSEAFF; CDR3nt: TGTGCCACCACCCTGAGCGGGGGGTCTGAAGCTTTCTTT
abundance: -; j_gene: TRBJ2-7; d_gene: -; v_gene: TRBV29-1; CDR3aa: CSVVTVSYEQYF; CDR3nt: TGCAGCGTTGTGACAGTCTCCTACGAGCAGTACTTC
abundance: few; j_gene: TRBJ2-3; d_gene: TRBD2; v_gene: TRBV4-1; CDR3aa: CASSQGLWGGVNTQYF; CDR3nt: TGCGCCAGCAGCCAAGGGTTGTGGGGGGGGGTGAATACGCAGTATTTT
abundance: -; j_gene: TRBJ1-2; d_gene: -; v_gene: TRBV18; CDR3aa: CASSPKEGANYGYTF; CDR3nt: TGTGCCAGCTCACCGAAGGAAGGGGCTAACTATGGCTACACCTTC
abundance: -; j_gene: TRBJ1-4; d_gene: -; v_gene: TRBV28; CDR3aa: CASIGGGLTNEKLFF; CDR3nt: TGTGCCAGCATTGGCGGAGGGTTAACTAATGAAAAACTGTTTTTT
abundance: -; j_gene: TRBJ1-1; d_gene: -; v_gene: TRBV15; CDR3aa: CATSAGGVNTEAFF; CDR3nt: TGTGCCACCAGTGCGGGGGGCGTGAACACTGAAGCTTTCTTT
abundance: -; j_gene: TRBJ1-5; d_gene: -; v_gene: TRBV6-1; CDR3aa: CASSEVEQGLWPQHF; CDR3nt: TGTGCCAGCAGTGAGGTCGAGCAGGGCCTCTGGCCCCAGCATTTT
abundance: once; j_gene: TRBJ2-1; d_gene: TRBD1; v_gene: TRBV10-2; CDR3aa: CASSGTDRGRNEQFF; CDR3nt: TGCGCCAGCAGTGGAACGGACAGGGGGCGGAATGAGCAGTTCTTC
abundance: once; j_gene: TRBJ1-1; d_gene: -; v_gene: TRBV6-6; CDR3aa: CASSYSLRGQEAFF; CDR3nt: TGTGCCAGCAGTTACTCCCTTCGTGGCCAGGAAGCTTTCTTT
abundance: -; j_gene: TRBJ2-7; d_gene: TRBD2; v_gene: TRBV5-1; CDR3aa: CASSWPLPTGTSGPSYEQYF; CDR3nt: TGCGCCAGCAGCTGGCCACTCCCCACCGGGACTAGCGGGCCTTCCTACGAGCAGTACTTC
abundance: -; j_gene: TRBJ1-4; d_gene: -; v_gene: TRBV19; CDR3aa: CASSIGGNNEKLFF; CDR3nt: TGTGCCAGTAGTATCGGGGGGAATAATGAAAAACTGTTTTTT
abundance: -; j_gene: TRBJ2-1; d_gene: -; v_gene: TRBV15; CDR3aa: CATSRVRGGSSYNEQFF; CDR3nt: TGTGCCACCAGCAGAGTACGCGGGGGCAGCTCCTACAATGAGCAGTTCTTC
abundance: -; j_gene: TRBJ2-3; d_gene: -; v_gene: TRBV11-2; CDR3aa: CASSLDRGNTDTQYF; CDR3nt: TGTGCCAGCAGCTTAGATCGTGGCAACACAGATACGCAGTATTTT
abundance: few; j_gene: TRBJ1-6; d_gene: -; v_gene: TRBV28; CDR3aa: CASSSDRLRKSPLHF; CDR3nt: TGTGCCAGCAGTTCCGACAGGCTGCGGAAATCACCCCTCCACTTT
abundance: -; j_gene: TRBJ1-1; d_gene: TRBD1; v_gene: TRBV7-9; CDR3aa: CASSFRGATEAFF; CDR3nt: TGTGCCAGCAGCTTCAGGGGGGCTACTGAAGCTTTCTTT
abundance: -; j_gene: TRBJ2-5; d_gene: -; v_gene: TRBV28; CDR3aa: CASSFLYQETQYF; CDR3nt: TGTGCCAGCAGTTTCTTGTACCAAGAGACCCAGTACTTC
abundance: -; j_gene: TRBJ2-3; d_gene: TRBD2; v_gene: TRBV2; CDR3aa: CATDPGLAGYSTDTQYF; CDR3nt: TGTGCCACCGACCCGGGACTAGCGGGATATAGCACAGATACGCAGTATTTT
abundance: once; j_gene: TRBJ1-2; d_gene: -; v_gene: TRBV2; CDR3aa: CASSARVNYGYTF; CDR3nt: TGTGCCAGCAGTGCCAGGGTTAACTATGGCTACACCTTC
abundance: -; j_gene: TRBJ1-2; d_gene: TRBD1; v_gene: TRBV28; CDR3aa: CASSFRGVHGYTF; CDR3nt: TGTGCCAGCAGCTTCAGGGGGGTACATGGCTACACCTTC
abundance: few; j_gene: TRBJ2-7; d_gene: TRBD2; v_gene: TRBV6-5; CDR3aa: CASRWTSGRGEQYF; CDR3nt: TGTGCCAGCAGATGGACTAGCGGGAGGGGTGAGCAGTACTTC
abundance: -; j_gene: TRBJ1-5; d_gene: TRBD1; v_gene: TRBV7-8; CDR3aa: CASSPWDRFFNQPQHF; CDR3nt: TGTGCCAGCAGCCCCTGGGACAGGTTTTTCAATCAGCCCCAGCATTTT
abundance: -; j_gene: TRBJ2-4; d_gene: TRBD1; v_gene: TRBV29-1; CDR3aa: CSVQTGIDIQYF; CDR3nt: TGCAGCGTCCAGACAGGGATTGACATTCAGTACTTC
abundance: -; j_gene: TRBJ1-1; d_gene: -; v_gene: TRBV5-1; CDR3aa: CASSLAGGNTEAFF; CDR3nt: TGCGCCAGCAGCTTGGCGGGGGGGAACACTGAAGCTTTCTTT
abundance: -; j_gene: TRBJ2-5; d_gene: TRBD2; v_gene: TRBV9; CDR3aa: CASSVVAGGPGETQYF; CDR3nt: TGTGCCAGCAGCGTAGTAGCGGGGGGGCCGGGGGAGACCCAGTACTTC
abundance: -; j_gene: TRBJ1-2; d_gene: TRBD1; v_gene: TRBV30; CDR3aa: CAWRDKDRGHGYTF; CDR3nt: TGTGCCTGGAGGGATAAGGACAGGGGGCACGGCTACACCTTC
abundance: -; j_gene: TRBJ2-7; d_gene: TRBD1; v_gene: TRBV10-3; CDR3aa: CAISESNRGNEQYF; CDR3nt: TGTGCCATCAGTGAGTCGAACAGGGGCAACGAGCAGTACTTC
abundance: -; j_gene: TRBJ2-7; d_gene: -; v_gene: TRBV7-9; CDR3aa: CASSWNSGYEQYF; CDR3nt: TGTGCCAGCAGCTGGAATAGCGGTTACGAGCAGTACTTC
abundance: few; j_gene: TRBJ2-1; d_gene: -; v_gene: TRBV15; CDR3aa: CATRGNKHNEQFF; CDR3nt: TGTGCCACCCGCGGTAATAAGCACAATGAGCAGTTCTTC
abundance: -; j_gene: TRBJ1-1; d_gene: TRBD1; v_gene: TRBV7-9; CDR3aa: CASSQQLGQGNTEAFF; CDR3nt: TGTGCCAGCAGCCAACAACTGGGACAGGGTAACACTGAAGCTTTCTTT
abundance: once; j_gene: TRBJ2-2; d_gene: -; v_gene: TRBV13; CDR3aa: CASSLVRVAGELFF; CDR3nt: TGTGCCAGCAGCTTAGTCCGGGTTGCCGGGGAGCTGTTTTTT
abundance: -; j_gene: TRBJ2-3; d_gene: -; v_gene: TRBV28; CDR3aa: CASTKLAYTDTQYF; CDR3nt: TGTGCCAGCACAAAACTAGCCTACACAGATACGCAGTATTTT
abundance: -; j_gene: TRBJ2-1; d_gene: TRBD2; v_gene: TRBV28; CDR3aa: CASSFGLAGTAYNEQFF; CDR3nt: TGTGCCAGCAGTTTCGGACTAGCGGGAACCGCCTACAATGAGCAGTTCTTC
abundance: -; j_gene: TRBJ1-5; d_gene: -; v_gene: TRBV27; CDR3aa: CASSSYSNQPQHF; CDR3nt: TGTGCCAGCAGTTCTTATAGCAATCAGCCCCAGCATTTT
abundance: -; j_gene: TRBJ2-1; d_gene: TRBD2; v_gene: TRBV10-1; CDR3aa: CASSESTGGYGNEQFF; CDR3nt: TGCGCCAGCAGTGAGTCGACGGGGGGGTACGGCAATGAGCAGTTCTTC
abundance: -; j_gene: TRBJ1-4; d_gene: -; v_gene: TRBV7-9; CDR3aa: CASSQPATVQLFF; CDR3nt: TGTGCCAGCAGCCAGCCTGCGACAGTCCAACTGTTTTTT
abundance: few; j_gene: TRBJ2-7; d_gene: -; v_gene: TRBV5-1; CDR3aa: CASSLPGVHYEQYF; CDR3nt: TGCGCCAGCAGCTTGCCAGGGGTCCACTACGAGCAGTACTTC
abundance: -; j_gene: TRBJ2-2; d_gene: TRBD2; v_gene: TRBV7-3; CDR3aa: CASRSYSGKAGELFF; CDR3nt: TGTGCCAGCAGGTCATATAGCGGGAAGGCCGGGGAGCTGTTTTTT
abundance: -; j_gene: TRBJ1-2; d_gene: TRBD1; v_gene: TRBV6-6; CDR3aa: CASSRQGLNYGYTF; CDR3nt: TGTGCCAGCAGCAGACAGGGGCTTAACTATGGCTACACCTTC
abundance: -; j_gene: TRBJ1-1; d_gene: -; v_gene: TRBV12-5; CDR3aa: CASGLVGTYGARDHTEAFF; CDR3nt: TGTGCTAGTGGTTTGGTAGGGACTTACGGGGCTCGAGATCACACTGAAGCTTTCTTT
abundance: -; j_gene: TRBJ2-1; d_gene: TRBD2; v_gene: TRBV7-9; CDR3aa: CASSPALGGGNEQFF; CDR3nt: TGTGCCAGCAGCCCCGCCTTGGGGGGGGGCAATGAGCAGTTCTTC
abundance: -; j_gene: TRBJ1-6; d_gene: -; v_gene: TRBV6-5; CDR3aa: CASSRQVNNSPLHF; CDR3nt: TGTGCCAGCAGCCGACAGGTCAATAATTCACCCCTCCACTTT
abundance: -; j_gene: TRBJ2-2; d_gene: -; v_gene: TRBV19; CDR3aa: CASPRGELFF; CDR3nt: TGTGCCAGCCCCCGCGGGGAGCTGTTTTTT
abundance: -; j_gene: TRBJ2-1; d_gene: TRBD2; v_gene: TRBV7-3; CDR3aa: CASSLGGLGPEQFF; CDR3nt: TGTGCCAGCAGCTTAGGGGGACTAGGCCCTGAGCAGTTCTTC
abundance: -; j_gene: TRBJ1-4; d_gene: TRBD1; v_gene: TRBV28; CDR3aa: CASSLLTGGQEKLFF; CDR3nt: TGTGCCAGCAGTTTATTAACAGGGGGTCAGGAAAAACTGTTTTTT